These 10 T cell receptor beta chains were sequenced from one sample in a study of T cell repertoires in cytomegalovirus infection (dated by TCRdb to between 2018 and 2020). The sample was run on an Illumina HiSeq 1500. TCRdb reworked the public reads: Q25 trimming with fastp, MiXCR clone assembly, productive beta chains retained. Here each entry gathers all rows of one CDR3 protein and keeps the most common genes and DNA. This sample gives about 490,000 distinct CDR3 sequences in total; about 11% of them show up just once. The leading ten clones occupy around 9.6% of the sample. Input material: PBMCs. The receptor source for this set is a human donor in good health (CMV status not recorded). Some clones in this sample may be carry-over from other donors' samples.

A few counts support this clonotype. The rearrangement links TRBV14 to TRBJ1-6; D remains ambiguous. The CDR3 sequence is 17 residues long. Trimming cost V 0 bases and J 0 bases, with 9 bases left between them. The germline CDR1 and CDR2 sequences are SGHDN and FVKESK. The CDR3 reads CASSQERKSSYNSPLHF. DNA of the CDR3: TGTGCCAGCAGCCAAGAGCGGAAGAGCTCCTATAATTCACCCCTCCACTTT.

A few counts support this clonotype. The chain employs TRBV19 and TRBJ2-3, with 7 bases fitting TRBD1. Per the germline V gene, CDR1 is LNHDA and CDR2 is SQIVND (reference sequence). The CDR3 contains 13 residues. Unmatched junction bases numbered 1, after V lost 5 bases and J lost 2 bases. CDR3 sequence: CASSGTDTDTQYF. In DNA, the CDR3 is TGTGCCAGTAGTGGGACAGACACAGATACGCAGTATTTT. The whole variable domain, filled in from reference TRBV19 and TRBJ2-3, reads DGGITQSPKYLFRKEGQNVTLSCEQNLNHDAMYWYRQDPGQGLRLIYYSQIVNDFQKGDIAEGYSVSREKKESFPLTVTSAQKNPTAFYLCASSGTDTDTQYFGPGTRLTVL.

This clonotype was seen repeatedly, ten times or more. The V call is TRBV6-1, the J call TRBJ2-1; 11 bases align to TRBD2. The CDR3 covers 15 residues. Germline lookup yields CDR1 MNHNS and CDR2 SASEGT. With V trimmed by 9 bases and J by 4 bases, 8 bases remained unmatched. CDR3 in amino acids: CASFSGTSGYNEQFF. DNA of the CDR3: TGTGCCAGTTTTTCCGGGACTAGCGGTTACAATGAGCAGTTCTTC.

The chain has TRBV7-9 and TRBJ1-5, with 7 bases identical to TRBD1. The CDR3 spans 14 residues. The V gene's germline CDR1 is SEHNR and CDR2 FQNEAQ (reference sequence). Trimming removed 10 bases from V and 6 bases from J; junction bases left unmatched: 12. CDR3 in DNA: TGTGCCACGGGTAGGGGGCCCTTCGGTCAGCCCCAGCATTTT. Its translation: CATGRGPFGQPQHF.

This clonotype has at least ten counts. The chain couples TRBV7-7 to TRBJ2-1; 12 nucleotides line up with TRBD2. V was pared by 5 bases and J by 6 bases, with 8 bases of the junction left unmatched. This CDR3 is 16 amino acids long. Germline CDR1 and CDR2: SSHAT and FNYEAQ (reference sequence). The CDR3 DNA reads as TGTGCCAGCAGCCCTACCGGGACTAGCGGGCGCAATGAGCAGTTCTTC. This sequence encodes CASSPTGTSGRNEQFF.

The chain couples TRBV29-1 to TRBJ2-1; 7 nucleotides match TRBD1. V was pared by 6 bases and J by 9 bases, with 2 bases of the junction left unmatched. Germline assignment: CDR1 SQVTM and CDR2 ANQGSEA. CDR3 length: 10 amino acids. CDR3 in DNA: TGCAGCGTAGGACAGGCTGAGCAGTTCTTC. It is translated as CSVGQAEQFF.

The sample holds many counts of this clonotype. The J gene is TRBJ2-7, the V gene TRBV6-5; a possible D gene is TRBD1 (6 bases). From germline, CDR1 is MNHEY and CDR2 SVGAGI. The V end lost 4 bases, the J end lost 4 bases, and 20 bases lay between the germline ends. The CDR3 runs 16 residues. The CDR3 is CASSFPLGGDVYEQYF. CDR3 nucleotides: TGTGCCAGCAGTTTCCCCCTAGGGGGAGATGTATACGAGCAGTACTTC.

On this clonotype itself: Since a much larger clone is just one base distant, this may be a read error. This sequence joins TRBV20-1 and TRBJ2-3; 9 bases align to TRBD2. The germline V gene has CDR1 DFQATT and CDR2 SNEGSKA (reference sequence). The V gene end was trimmed by 1 base and the J gene end by 8 bases; junction bases not matched to a gene: 7. There are 14 residues in the CDR3. Written as DNA, the CDR3 is TGCAGTGCTAGAGGAGCGGGGGGTACTTGTACGCAGTATTTT. This encodes CSARGAGGTCTQYF.

This clonotype has at least ten counts. The chain has TRBV4-1 and TRBJ2-1, with TRBD2 matching 8 bases. CDR1 is MGHRA, CDR2 YSYEKL, per germline. The CDR3 has 14 residues. V was clipped by 0 bases and J by 5 bases; unmatched bases: 0. CDR3 sequence reads: CASSQELADNEQFF. The CDR3 DNA sequence: TGCGCCAGCAGCCAAGAACTAGCGGACAATGAGCAGTTCTTC.

There are many counts of this clonotype. This chain connects TRBV7-2 to TRBJ1-2; 10 bases match TRBD1. V shed 5 bases and J 6 bases; nucleotides not matched to a gene: 12. Germline CDR1 reads SGHTA; CDR2 reads FQGNSA. This CDR3 has 16 amino acids. This CDR3 reads CASSRFDRGLGDGYTF. CDR3 bases: TGTGCCAGCAGCCGCTTTGACAGGGGGCTCGGTGATGGCTACACCTTC.